A single sample gave rise to the 8 T cell receptor beta chains below, sequenced in a study of blood T cell repertoires in COVID-19 (dated by TCRdb to between 2020 and 2021). Library construction relied on the immunoSEQ multiplex PCR assay. The table was pulled from immuneACCESS by TCRdb, which kept in-frame rearrangements only. Such tables lose some clones; where checked, under half of the loss comes from unresolved V genes, and the rest has no known cause. The sample profile shows roughly 280,000 clones; roughly 80% of them were found once. About 4.6% of the sample lies in the top ten. Sequencing input: peripheral blood. These receptors all come from a man between 60 and 75 years old who had recovered from COVID-19.

The V and J genes are TRBV5-4 and TRBJ1-3; D is ambiguous. The CDR3 has 15 residues. Germline V gene lookup returns CDR1 SGHNT and CDR2 YYREEE (reference sequence). V lost 5 bases and J 0 bases, leaving 12 bases between the germline ends. CDR3 residues: CASSSDINSGNTIYF. The CDR3 DNA sequence: TGTGCCAGCAGTTCCGACATTAACTCTGGAAACACCATATATTTT.

This clone was counted only a few times. This chain connects TRBV3-1 (or the pseudogene TRBV3-2) to TRBJ1-2; tentative D call: TRBD1 (5 bases). The CDR3 totals 15 residues. Per the germline V gene, CDR1 is LGHDT and CDR2 is YNNKEL (reference sequence). V lost 4 bases and J lost 7, with 19 bases in between. The CDR3 coding sequence is TGTGCCAGCAGCCTTTCCACGGGTCTCGGGGGTGGCTACACCTTC. Amino acid sequence: CASSLSTGLGGGYTF.

This clone was seen a few times. The rearrangement joins TRBV5-5 to TRBJ2-7, with TRBD1 matching over 7 bases. From germline, CDR1 is SGHKS and CDR2 YYEKEE (reference sequence). CDR3 length: 14 amino acids. Trimming at V came to 7 bases and at J to 1 base, leaving 8 bases not matched to a gene. The DNA for the CDR3 is TGTGCCAGCCCGTCTGGACAGGCATCCTACGAGCAGTACTTC. Protein: CASPSGQASYEQYF. The full variable domain, in which reference TRBV5-5 and TRBJ2-7 provide the parts outside the CDR3, is DAGVTQSPTHLIKTRGQQVTLRCSPISGHKSVSWYQQVLGQGPQFIFQYYEKEERGRGNFPDRFSARQFPNYSSELNVNALLLGDSALYLCASPSGQASYEQYFGPGTRLTVT.

The rearrangement uses TRBV7-3 and TRBJ2-3; 11 positions agree with TRBD1. CDR1 and CDR2 from the germline V gene are SGHTA and FQGTGA. CDR3 size: 17 residues. Trimming removed 0 bases from V and 2 bases from J; junction bases left unmatched: 4. The CDR3, as DNA: TGTGCCAGCAGCTTAACCGGGACAGGGGGTGCCACAGATACGCAGTATTTT. Protein: CASSLTGTGGATDTQYF.

The chain combines TRBV6-5 with TRBJ1-5; 8 bases are a match to TRBD1. In germline, CDR1 is MNHEY, CDR2 SVGAGI. There are 15 residues in the CDR3. Losses at the gene ends were 8 bases for V and 1 base for J; bases not matched to a gene: 7. DNA of the CDR3: TGTGCCAGCGGCAAAAACAGGGGGAGCAATCAGCCCCAGCATTTT. Residues: CASGKNRGSNQPQHF.

The chain recombines TRBV3-1 (or the pseudogene TRBV3-2) with TRBJ2-2, with 13 bases matching TRBD2. The trim removed 0 bases at V and 4 bases at J, leaving 11 bases unmatched. Per the germline V gene, CDR1 is LGHDT and CDR2 is YNNKEL (reference sequence). This CDR3 contains 20 residues. CDR3 sequence: CASSQDPRTSGSQGTGELFF. For the CDR3, the DNA is TGTGCCAGCAGCCAAGATCCGCGGACTAGCGGGAGTCAGGGCACCGGGGAGCTGTTTTTT.

The V call is TRBV2, the J call TRBJ1-4; perhaps TRBD1 as D (5 bases). The V and J ends lost 6 bases and 7 bases respectively, with 18 bases between them. Germline V CDR1 and CDR2: SNHLY, FYNNEI. The CDR3 is 15 amino acids. CDR3 coding DNA: TGTGCCAGCAGGAGGATAAGGACAACGGGTGAAAAACTGTTTTTT. Translating it yields CASRRIRTTGEKLFF.

This chain uses TRBV2 with TRBJ1-5; D is unclear. Between the trimmed V and J ends, which lost 5 bases and 1 base, there was a span of 15 bases. The CDR3 has 16 amino acids. CDR1 SNHLY and CDR2 FYNNEI come from the germline V gene. Here the CDR3 reads CASSPRHTKSNQPQHF. CDR3 DNA sequence: TGTGCCAGCAGTCCCCGGCACACTAAAAGCAATCAGCCCCAGCATTTT. The full variable domain, in which reference TRBV2 and TRBJ1-5 provide the parts outside the CDR3, is EPEVTQTPSHQVTQMGQEVILRCVPISNHLYFYWYRQILGQKVEFLVSFYNNEISEKSEIFDDQFSVERPDGSNFTLKIRSTKLEDSAMYFCASSPRHTKSNQPQHFGDGTRLSIL.